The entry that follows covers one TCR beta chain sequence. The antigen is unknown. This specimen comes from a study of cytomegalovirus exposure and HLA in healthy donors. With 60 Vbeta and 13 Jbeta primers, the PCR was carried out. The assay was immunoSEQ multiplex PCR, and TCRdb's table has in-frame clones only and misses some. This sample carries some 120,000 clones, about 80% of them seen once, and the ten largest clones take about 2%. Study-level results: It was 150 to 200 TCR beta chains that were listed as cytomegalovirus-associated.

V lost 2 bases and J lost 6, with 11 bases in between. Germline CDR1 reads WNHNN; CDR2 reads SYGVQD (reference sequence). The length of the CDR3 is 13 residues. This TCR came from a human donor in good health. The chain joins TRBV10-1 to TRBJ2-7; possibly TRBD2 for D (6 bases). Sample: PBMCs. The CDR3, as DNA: TGCGCCAGCAGTGAGGGCGGGAAAGCCGAGCAGTACTTC. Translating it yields CASSEGGKAEQYF.